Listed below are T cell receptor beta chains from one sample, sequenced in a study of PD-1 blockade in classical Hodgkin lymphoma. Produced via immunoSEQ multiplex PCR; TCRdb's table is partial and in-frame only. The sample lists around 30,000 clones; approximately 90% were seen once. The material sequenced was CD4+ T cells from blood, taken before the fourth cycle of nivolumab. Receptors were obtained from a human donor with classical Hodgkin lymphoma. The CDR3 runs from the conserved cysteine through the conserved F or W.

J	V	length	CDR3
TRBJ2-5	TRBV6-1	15	CASSEALGTGETQYF
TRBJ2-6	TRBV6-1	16	CASSGPGVSGANVLTF
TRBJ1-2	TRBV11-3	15	CASSFSGGGGLGYTF
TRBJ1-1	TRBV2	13	CASSPGRSTEAFF
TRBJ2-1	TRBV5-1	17	CASSLGLAGPPLNEQFF
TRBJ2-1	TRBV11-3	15	CASSLGLATYNEQFF
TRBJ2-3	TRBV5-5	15	CASSFRTASTDTQYF
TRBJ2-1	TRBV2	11	CATKGGPEQFF
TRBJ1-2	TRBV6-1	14	CASIGGPPNYGYTF
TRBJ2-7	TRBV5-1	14	CASSLDASSYEQYF
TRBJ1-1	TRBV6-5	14	CASHTGTDHTEAFF
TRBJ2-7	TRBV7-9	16	CASSLRGQGATYEQYF
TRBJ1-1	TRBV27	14	CASSFRGLNTEAFF
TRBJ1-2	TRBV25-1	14	CASSESWGRAGYTF
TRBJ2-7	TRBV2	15	CASRGVPAGGYEQYF
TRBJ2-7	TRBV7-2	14	CASSLVWTDYEQYF